Reported below is one TCR beta chain. No antigen is known for it. The data are from a study of STAT3 mutations in large granular lymphocyte leukemia. Notes on the study in general: All newly emerging clones after therapy were STAT3 wild type. Clonal expansion was inferred from other time points because no sample existed at each clone's first appearance. In T-cell large granular lymphocyte leukemia, about half of patients showed multiple immunodominant subclonotypes.

TCRbeta libraries averaged around 37,000 productive templates per sample. Generated by immunoSEQ multiplex PCR, the TCRdb table keeps only in-frame clones and is missing some. The profile shows around 6,600 clones, approximately 54% of them singletons. Sequenced: peripheral blood mononuclear cells. The clonotype originates from a boy aged 5-17 years with T-cell large granular lymphocyte leukemia. Some clones in this sample may be carry-over from other donors' samples.

Written as DNA, the CDR3 is TGTGCCAGCAGTTTATTTGAGACCCAGTACTTC. Residues: CASSLFETQYF. The chain employs TRBV6-6 and TRBJ2-5, with unresolved D. V lost 4 bases and J lost 5, with 5 bases in between. Looked up from germline, CDR1 is MNHNY and CDR2 is SVGAGI (reference sequence). The CDR3 runs to 11 residues.